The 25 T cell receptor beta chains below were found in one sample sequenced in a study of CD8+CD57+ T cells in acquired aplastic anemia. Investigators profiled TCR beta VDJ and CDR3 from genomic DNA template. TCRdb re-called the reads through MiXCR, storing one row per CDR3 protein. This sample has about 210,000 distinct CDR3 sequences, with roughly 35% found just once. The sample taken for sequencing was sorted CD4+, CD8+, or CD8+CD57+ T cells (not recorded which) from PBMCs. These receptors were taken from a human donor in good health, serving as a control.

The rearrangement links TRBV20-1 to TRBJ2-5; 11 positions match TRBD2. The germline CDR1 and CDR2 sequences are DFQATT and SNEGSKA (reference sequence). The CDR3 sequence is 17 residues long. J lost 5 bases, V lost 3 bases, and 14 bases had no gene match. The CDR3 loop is CSASLIAGGLSGETQYF. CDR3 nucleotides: TGCAGTGCTAGTTTAATAGCGGGAGGGCTATCGGGGGAGACCCAGTACTTC.

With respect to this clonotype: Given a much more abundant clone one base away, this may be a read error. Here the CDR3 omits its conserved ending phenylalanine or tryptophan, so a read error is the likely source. The CDR3 protein is CASSLFRGDNYEQYL. CDR3 nucleotides: TGTGCCAGCAGCTTATTTAGAGGGGACAACTACGAGCAGTACCTC. This rearrangement joins TRBV7-3 to TRBJ2-7; a possible D gene is TRBD1 (6 bases). The CDR3 contains 15 residues. Germline V gene data show CDR1 as SGHTA and CDR2 as FQGTGA. The V end lost 2 bases, the J end lost 3 bases, and 14 bases lay between the germline ends.

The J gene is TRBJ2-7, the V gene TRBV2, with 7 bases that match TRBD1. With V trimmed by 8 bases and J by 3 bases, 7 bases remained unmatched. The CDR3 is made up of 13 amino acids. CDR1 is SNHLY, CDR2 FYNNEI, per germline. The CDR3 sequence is CASDPDRSYEQYF. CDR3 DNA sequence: TGTGCCAGCGACCCGGACAGGAGCTACGAGCAGTACTTC.

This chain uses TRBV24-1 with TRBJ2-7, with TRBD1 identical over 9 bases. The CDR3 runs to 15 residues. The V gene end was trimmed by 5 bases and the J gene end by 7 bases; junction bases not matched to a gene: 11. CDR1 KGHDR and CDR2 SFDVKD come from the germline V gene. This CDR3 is CATSAGGQGGEEQYF. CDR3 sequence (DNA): TGTGCCACCAGTGCGGGGGGACAGGGTGGTGAAGAGCAGTACTTC.

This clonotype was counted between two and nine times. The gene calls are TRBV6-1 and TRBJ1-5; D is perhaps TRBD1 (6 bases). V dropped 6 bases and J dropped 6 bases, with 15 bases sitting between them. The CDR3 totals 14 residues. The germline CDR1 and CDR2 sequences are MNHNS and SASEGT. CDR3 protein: CASSRGEVSQPQHF. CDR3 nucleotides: TGTGCCAGCAGCAGGGGCGAGGTGAGTCAGCCCCAGCATTTT.

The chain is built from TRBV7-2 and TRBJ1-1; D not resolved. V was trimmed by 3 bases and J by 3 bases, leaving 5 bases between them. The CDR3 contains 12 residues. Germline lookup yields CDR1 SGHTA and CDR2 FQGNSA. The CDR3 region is CASSLIYTEAFF. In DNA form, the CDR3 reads TGTGCCAGCAGCTTGATCTACACTGAAGCTTTCTTT.

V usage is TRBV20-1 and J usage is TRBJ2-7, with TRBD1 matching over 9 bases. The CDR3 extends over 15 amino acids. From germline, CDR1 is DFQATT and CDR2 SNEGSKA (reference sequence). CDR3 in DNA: TGCAATGTATTCAGACAGGGGGGGCTCCTCTACGAGCAGTACTTC. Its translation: CNVFRQGGLLYEQYF.

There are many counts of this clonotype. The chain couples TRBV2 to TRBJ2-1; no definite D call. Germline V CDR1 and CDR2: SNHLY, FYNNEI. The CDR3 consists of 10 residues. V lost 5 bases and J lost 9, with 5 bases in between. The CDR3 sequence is CASSFGEQFF. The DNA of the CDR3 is TGTGCCAGCAGTTTCGGTGAGCAGTTCTTC. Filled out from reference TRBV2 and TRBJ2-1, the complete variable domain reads EPEVTQTPSHQVTQMGQEVILRCVPISNHLYFYWYRQILGQKVEFLVSFYNNEISEKSEIFDDQFSVERPDGSNFTLKIRSTKLEDSAMYFCASSFGEQFFGPGTRLTVL.

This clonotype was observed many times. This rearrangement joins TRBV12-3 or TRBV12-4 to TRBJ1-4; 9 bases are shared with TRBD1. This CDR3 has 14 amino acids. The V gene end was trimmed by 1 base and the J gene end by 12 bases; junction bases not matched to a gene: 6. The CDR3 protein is CASSLGDRAVELFF. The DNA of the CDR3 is TGTGCCAGCAGTTTAGGGGACAGGGCCGTAGAACTGTTTTTT.

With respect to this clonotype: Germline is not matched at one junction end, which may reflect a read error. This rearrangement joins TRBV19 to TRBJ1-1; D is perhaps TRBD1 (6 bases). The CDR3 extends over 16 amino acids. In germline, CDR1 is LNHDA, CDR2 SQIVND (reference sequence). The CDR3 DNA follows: TGTGCCAGTAGTACTGTGACAGGATTTTCCCTCACTGTAGCTTTCTTT. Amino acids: CASSTVTGFSLTVAFF.

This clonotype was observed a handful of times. The CDR3 sequence: CASSHQTGGLTYEQYF. The CDR3 DNA reads as TGTGCCAGCAGTCACCAAACAGGGGGGCTAACCTACGAGCAGTACTTC. The gene calls are TRBV6-5 and TRBJ2-7; 8 bases match TRBD1. The CDR3 spans 16 residues. Trimming cost V 5 bases and J 2 bases; bases outside gene matches: 11. Germline loops: CDR1 MNHEY, CDR2 SVGAGI.

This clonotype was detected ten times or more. CDR3 coding DNA: TGTGCCAGCAGCCTATCTCGGGGGGGCTCCGATACGCAGTATTTT. This translates into CASSLSRGGSDTQYF. The chain is built from TRBV4-2 and TRBJ2-3, with 8 bases that match TRBD2. With V trimmed by 4 bases and J by 6 bases, 9 bases remained unmatched. Germline V lookup: CDR1 LGHNA, CDR2 YNFKEQ. The CDR3 has 15 residues.

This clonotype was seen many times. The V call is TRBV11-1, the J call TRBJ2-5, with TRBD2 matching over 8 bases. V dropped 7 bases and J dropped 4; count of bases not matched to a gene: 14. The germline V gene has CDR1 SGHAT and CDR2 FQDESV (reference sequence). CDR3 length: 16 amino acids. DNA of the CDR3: TGTGCCAGCAAGCGTGGACTAGCTGTCACCCTAGAGACCCAGTACTTC. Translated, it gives CASKRGLAVTLETQYF.

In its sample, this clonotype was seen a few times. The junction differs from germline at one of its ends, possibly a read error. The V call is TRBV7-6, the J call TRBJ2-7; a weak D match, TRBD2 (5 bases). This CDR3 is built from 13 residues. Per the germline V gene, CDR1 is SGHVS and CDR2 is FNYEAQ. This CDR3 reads CAGSPRAPGEQYF. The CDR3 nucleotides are TGTGCCGGCAGTCCTCGTGCTCCGGGAGAGCAGTACTTC.

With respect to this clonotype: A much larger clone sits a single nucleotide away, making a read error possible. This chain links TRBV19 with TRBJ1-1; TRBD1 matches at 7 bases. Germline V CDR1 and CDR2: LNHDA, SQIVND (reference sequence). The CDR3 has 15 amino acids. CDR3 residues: CAGSQSGTEKAKAFF. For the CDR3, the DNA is TGTGCCGGTAGTCAATCCGGGACAGAAAAAGCTAAAGCTTTCTTT.

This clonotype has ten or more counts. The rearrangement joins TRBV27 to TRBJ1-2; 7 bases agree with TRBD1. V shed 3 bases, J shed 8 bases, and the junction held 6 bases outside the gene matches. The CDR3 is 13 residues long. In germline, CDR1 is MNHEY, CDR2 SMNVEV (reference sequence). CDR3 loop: CASSFRGGEGYTF. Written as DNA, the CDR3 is TGTGCCAGCAGTTTTAGAGGGGGCGAAGGCTACACCTTC.

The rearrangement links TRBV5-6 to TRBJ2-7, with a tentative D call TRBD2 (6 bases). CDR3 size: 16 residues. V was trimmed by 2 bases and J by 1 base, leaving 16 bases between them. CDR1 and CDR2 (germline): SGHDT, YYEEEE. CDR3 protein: CASSFGLDYASYEQYF. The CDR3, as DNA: TGTGCCAGCAGCTTTGGTCTGGACTACGCTTCCTACGAGCAGTACTTC.

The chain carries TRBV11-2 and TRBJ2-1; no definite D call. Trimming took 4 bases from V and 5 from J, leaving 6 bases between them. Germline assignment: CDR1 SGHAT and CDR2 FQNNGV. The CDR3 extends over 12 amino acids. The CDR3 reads CASSSDNNEQFF. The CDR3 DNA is TGTGCCAGCAGCTCCGACAACAATGAGCAGTTCTTC.

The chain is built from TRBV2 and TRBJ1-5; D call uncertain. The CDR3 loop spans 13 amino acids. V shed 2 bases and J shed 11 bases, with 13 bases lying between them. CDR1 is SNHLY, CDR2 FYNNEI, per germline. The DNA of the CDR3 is TGTGCCAGCAGTGAAATCAGGCAAGAGACCCAGCATTTT. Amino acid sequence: CASSEIRQETQHF.

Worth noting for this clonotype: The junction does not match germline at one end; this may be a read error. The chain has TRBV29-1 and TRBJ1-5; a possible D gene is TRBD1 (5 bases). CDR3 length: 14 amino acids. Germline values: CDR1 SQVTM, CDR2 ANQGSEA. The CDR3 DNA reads TGCGGCGTTGTGTGGGGGGTTAGCAATCAGCCCCAGCATTTT. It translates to CGVVWGVSNQPQHF.

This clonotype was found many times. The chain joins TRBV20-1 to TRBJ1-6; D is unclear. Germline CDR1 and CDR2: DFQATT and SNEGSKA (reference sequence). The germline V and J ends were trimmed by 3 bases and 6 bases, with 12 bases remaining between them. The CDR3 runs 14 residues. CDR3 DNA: TGCAGTGCTAGGGGTTTTGGAAGTAATTCACCCCTCCACTTT. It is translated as CSARGFGSNSPLHF.

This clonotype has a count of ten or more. The CDR3 sequence is CASSAPPFRDRGKAFF. The CDR3 region has the DNA TGTGCCAGCAGCGCCCCACCTTTCCGGGACAGAGGTAAAGCTTTCTTT. The V gene is TRBV9, the J gene TRBJ1-1; 7 bases are shared with TRBD1. Germline CDR1 and CDR2: SGDLS and YYNGEE. The CDR3 is 16 amino acids. V lost 3 bases, J lost 9 bases, and 17 bases stayed unmatched.

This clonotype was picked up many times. CDR3 amino acids: CASSPLSGRYEQYF. The CDR3 region has the DNA TGCGCCAGCAGCCCCCTCTCGGGCAGATACGAGCAGTACTTC. This rearrangement joins TRBV5-1 to TRBJ2-7; D gene uncertain. The CDR3 is 14 amino acids. CDR1 SGHRS and CDR2 YFSETQ come from the germline V gene. V gave up 4 bases and J gave up 4 bases, with 15 bases separating them. Complete variable domain (other parts from reference TRBV5-1 and TRBJ2-7): KAGVTQTPRYLIKTRGQQVTLSCSPISGHRSVSWYQQTPGQGLQFLFEYFSETQRNKGNFPGRFSGRQFSNSRSEMNVSTLELGDSALYLCASSPLSGRYEQYFGPGTRLTVT.

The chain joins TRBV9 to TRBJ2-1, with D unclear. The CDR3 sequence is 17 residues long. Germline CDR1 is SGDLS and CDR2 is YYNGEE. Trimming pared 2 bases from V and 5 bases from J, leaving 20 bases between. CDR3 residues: CASSVETAHGPDNEQFF. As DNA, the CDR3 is TGTGCCAGCAGCGTTGAAACGGCCCACGGCCCTGACAATGAGCAGTTCTTC.

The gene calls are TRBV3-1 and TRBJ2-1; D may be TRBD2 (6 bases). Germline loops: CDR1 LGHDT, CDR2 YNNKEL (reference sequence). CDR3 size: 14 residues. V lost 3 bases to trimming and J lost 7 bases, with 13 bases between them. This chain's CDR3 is CASSQGGFMNEQFF. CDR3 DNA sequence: TGTGCCAGCAGCCAGGGAGGCTTCATGAATGAGCAGTTCTTC.